Listed below are T cell receptor beta chains from one sample, sequenced in a study of Ad26.COV2.S vaccination and SARS-CoV-2 variants. Generated by immunoSEQ multiplex PCR, the TCRdb table keeps only in-frame clones and is missing some. The table includes some 320,000 clones, roughly 80% detected once. The sample in question was peripheral blood, obtained in a trial of Ad26.COV2.S vaccine versus placebo. These receptors originate from a person between 18 and 65 years old who received the Ad26.COV2.S COVID-19 vaccine or a placebo. Both conserved end residues are part of each CDR3. The D gene is left open where the match is weak. Expanded clones get a size class; other rows say once, few or many, or leave the size out.

CDR3 length	V gene	clone size	J gene	D gene	CDR3 DNA	CDR3 protein
11	TRBV3-1/TRBV3-2	-	TRBJ2-7	-	TGTGCCAGCAGCCTTGGACAACGGCAGTACTTC	CASSLGQRQYF
13	TRBV5-6	-	TRBJ1-1	-	TGTGCCAGCAGCCCGGATGGGGTCACTGAAGCTTTCTTT	CASSPDGVTEAFF
14	TRBV11-3	-	TRBJ2-7	-	TGTGCCAGCAGCTTAGCTTCGGGGGGCGACGAGCAGTACTTC	CASSLASGGDEQYF
14	TRBV7-3	-	TRBJ2-3	-	TGTGCCAGCAGCCTAAGTAGGGCCACAGATACGCAGTATTTT	CASSLSRATDTQYF
15	TRBV6-6	-	TRBJ2-2	-	TGTGCCACCCGCCGGGACCCAGGGAACACCGGGGAGCTGTTTTTT	CATRRDPGNTGELFF
15	TRBV10-3	-	TRBJ2-1	-	TGTGCCATCAGTGGGGACGAGGGATCCTACAATGAGCAGTTCTTC	CAISGDEGSYNEQFF
11	TRBV6-5	-	TRBJ1-2	-	TGTGCCAGCGGTAGGAACTATGGCTACACCTTC	CASGRNYGYTF
12	TRBV11-2	-	TRBJ1-1	-	TGTGCCAGCAGCAAGGAGCACACTGAAGCTTTCTTT	CASSKEHTEAFF
16	TRBV5-1	many	TRBJ2-1	TRBD1	TGCGCCAGCAGCTTGGCCTGGGCAGGGGGCGAAAATGAGCAGTTCTTC	CASSLAWAGGENEQFF
15	TRBV13	once	TRBJ2-2	-	TGTGCCAGCAGCCCAGTACGGGGTAACACCGGGGAGCTGTTTTTT	CASSPVRGNTGELFF
17	TRBV5-1	-	TRBJ2-1	TRBD2	TGCGCCAGCAGCTTCAAAGTAGCGGGGGGGCCTCTTAGTGAGCAGTTCTTC	CASSFKVAGGPLSEQFF
13	TRBV6-5	-	TRBJ2-1	-	TGTGCCAGCAACCGGGACAAGTACAATGAGCAGTTCTTC	CASNRDKYNEQFF
20	TRBV2	-	TRBJ1-5	TRBD1	TGTGCCAGCAGTGTAAGAATGACAGATCCGGGACAGCAATCAAATCAGCCCCAGCATTTT	CASSVRMTDPGQQSNQPQHF
15	TRBV6-5	-	TRBJ1-6	TRBD1	TGTGCCAGCAGTCGTAGACAGGGGGAGTATTCACCCCTCCACTTT	CASSRRQGEYSPLHF
15	TRBV4-1	-	TRBJ2-2	TRBD1	TGCGCCAGCAGCCCATCCCCTTTTTTACAGGGGCAGCTGTTTTTT	CASSPSPFLQGQLFF
11	TRBV4-2	-	TRBJ1-2	-	TGTGCCAGCAAACGGGACTATGGCTACACCTTC	CASKRDYGYTF
12	TRBV6-2/TRBV6-3	-	TRBJ2-1	TRBD1	TGTGCCAGCAGCCTCTCGACAGGGCTTCGGTTCTTC	CASSLSTGLRFF
12	TRBV24-1	once	TRBJ2-7	-	TGTGCCACCAGTGACCGGCGGGACGAGCAGTACTTC	CATSDRRDEQYF
13	TRBV6-5	few	TRBJ2-2	-	TGTGCCAGCAGCGGTAGCGGCACCGGGGAGCTGTTTTTT	CASSGSGTGELFF
15	TRBV6-2/TRBV6-3	-	TRBJ2-5	-	TGTGCCAGCAGTTACGGCCAGATCCTTCAAGAGACCCAGTACTTC	CASSYGQILQETQYF
16	TRBV5-5	-	TRBJ1-1	-	TGTGCCAGCAGCTTGATGGGTACAGGGTTGAACACTGAAGCTTTCTTT	CASSLMGTGLNTEAFF
16	TRBV11-3	-	TRBJ2-2	TRBD1	TGTGCCAGCAGCTCCTCCGGGACAGGGGTCCCCGGGGAGCTGTTTTTT	CASSSSGTGVPGELFF
15	TRBV7-3	-	TRBJ1-2	TRBD1	TGTGCCAGCAGCCCAGGGACAGGGGCTGGCTATGGCTACACCTTC	CASSPGTGAGYGYTF
14	TRBV25-1	-	TRBJ2-2	-	TGTGCCAGCAGTGAATTAGGAAGAACCGGGGAGCTGTTTTTT	CASSELGRTGELFF
13	TRBV6-6	-	TRBJ2-3	TRBD2	TGTGCCAGTGGACTAGCGGGCAAAGATACGCAGTATTTT	CASGLAGKDTQYF
14	TRBV11-1	-	TRBJ2-3	-	TGTGCCAGCAGCTTCCTGGGGCGCACAGATACGCAGTATTTT	CASSFLGRTDTQYF
14	TRBV6-6	-	TRBJ2-2	-	TGTGCCGGAAGAACAGGGAAGGGAGCCGGGGAGCTGTTTTTT	CAGRTGKGAGELFF
15	TRBV5-5	-	TRBJ1-2	-	TGTGCCAGCAGCTCAACGGAGACACCTTCTTATGGCTACACCTTC	CASSSTETPSYGYTF
14	TRBV28	-	TRBJ2-7	-	TGTGCCAGCCTGGCTTCCGGTACGCCCCTAGGGCAGTACTTC	CASLASGTPLGQYF
14	TRBV20-1	-	TRBJ1-1	-	TGCAGTGCTAGTGAGGTCAGAGGGTCGTCTGAAGCTTTCTTT	CSASEVRGSSEAFF
15	TRBV5-8	-	TRBJ2-1	TRBD1	TGTGCCAGCAGCTCTCGACAGGGAGAGAGGAATGAGCAGTTCTTC	CASSSRQGERNEQFF
15	TRBV5-1	-	TRBJ1-2	-	TGCGCCAGCAGCTTCGTTGGGGTACAGGGTCACGGCTACACCTTC	CASSFVGVQGHGYTF
13	TRBV15	-	TRBJ2-1	-	TGTGCCACCAGCAGAGTCGATAGGAATGAGCAGTTCTTC	CATSRVDRNEQFF
19	TRBV28	-	TRBJ1-1	-	TGTGCCAGCAGTTTTGTGTTCCGCATACAGGGTGACCCGAACACTGAAGCTTTCTTT	CASSFVFRIQGDPNTEAFF
16	TRBV11-2	-	TRBJ1-2	-	TGTGCCAGCAGCCCCCGGGGCGGTCGAGGTAACTATGGCTACACCTTC	CASSPRGGRGNYGYTF
16	TRBV7-9	-	TRBJ1-6	-	TGTGCCAGCAGCTTAGTGGTCGGTAACCCTAATTCACCCCTCCACTTT	CASSLVVGNPNSPLHF
15	TRBV6-1	-	TRBJ1-2	-	TGTGCCAGCAGTGAATGGGACGGGACCGGTGGTGGCTACACCTTC	CASSEWDGTGGGYTF
11	TRBV29-1	-	TRBJ2-1	-	TGCAGCGTTCAGGGTGCGGATGAGCAGTTCTTC	CSVQGADEQFF
14	TRBV5-1	-	TRBJ2-5	TRBD1	TGCGCCAGCAGCTGGCAGGGGGTCCAAGAGACCCAGTACTTC	CASSWQGVQETQYF
13	TRBV11-3	many	TRBJ2-5	-	TGTGCCAGCAGCTTAGTTAGCCAAGAGACCCAGTACTTC	CASSLVSQETQYF
14	TRBV7-3	-	TRBJ1-2	-	TGTGCCAGCAGCTTAGGGCAGGCAAGTTCTGGCTACACCTTC	CASSLGQASSGYTF
12	TRBV3-1/TRBV3-2	-	TRBJ1-1	-	TGTGCCAGCAGGGGGAGGTGGCCTGAAGCTTTCTTT	CASRGRWPEAFF
16	TRBV6-5	once	TRBJ1-2	-	TGTGCCAGCAGTTACTCCGGCGGTCGAACTAACTATGGCTACACCTTC	CASSYSGGRTNYGYTF
14	TRBV5-1	-	TRBJ2-1	-	TGCGCCAGCAGCCCACCGGGGGGCGGGAATGAGCAGTTCTTC	CASSPPGGGNEQFF
17	TRBV6-4	few	TRBJ2-2	-	TGTGCCAGCAGTGACTCCCCAGGGGGAGGGGGCACCGGGGAGCTGTTTTTT	CASSDSPGGGGTGELFF
14	TRBV18	-	TRBJ1-4	TRBD1	TGTGCCAGCTCACCGGGGACAGTTACCGAAAAACTGTTTTTT	CASSPGTVTEKLFF
15	TRBV19	-	TRBJ1-1	-	TGTGCCAGTAGTAGACTTGGGGGACCAAACACTGAAGCTTTCTTT	CASSRLGGPNTEAFF
15	TRBV9	-	TRBJ1-2	-	TGTGCCAGCAGCGGCCTTGGTCAGGGCAACTATGGCTACACCTTC	CASSGLGQGNYGYTF
13	TRBV2	-	TRBJ2-3	-	TGTGCCAGCAGGGTAGCTGGCACAGATACGCAGTATTTT	CASRVAGTDTQYF
17	TRBV28	-	TRBJ1-1	TRBD1	TGTGCCAGCAGTTTACTAGACAGGGGGGCCATGAACACTGAAGCTTTCTTT	CASSLLDRGAMNTEAFF
17	TRBV19	-	TRBJ2-2	TRBD2	TGTGCCAGTAGTAGGGAGGGGAAAGTAACATCGGCCGGGGAGCTGTTTTTT	CASSREGKVTSAGELFF
16	TRBV6-1	few	TRBJ2-7	TRBD1	TGTGCCAGCAGTGTAGGTAGGGGGACAGGACCCCCTGAGCAGTACTTC	CASSVGRGTGPPEQYF
15	TRBV4-1	-	TRBJ2-1	TRBD1	TGCGCCAGCAGCCAGAGGGCAGGGACAGGGAATGAGCAGTTCTTC	CASSQRAGTGNEQFF
14	TRBV7-9	few	TRBJ1-2	-	TGTGCCAGCAGGGCGCAGGGGCTTAGCAATGGCTACACCTTC	CASRAQGLSNGYTF
15	TRBV9	-	TRBJ1-1	TRBD1	TGTGCCAGCAGCGCACGGACAGGGTCCGACACTGAAGCTTTCTTT	CASSARTGSDTEAFF
13	TRBV28	-	TRBJ1-1	TRBD1	TGTGCCGGTTCTCCGGGACAGGGGACTGAAGCTTTCTTT	CAGSPGQGTEAFF
14	TRBV30	-	TRBJ2-1	-	TGTGCCTGGAAATCGCCCCAGTACTACAATGAGCAGTTCTTC	CAWKSPQYYNEQFF
13	TRBV12-3/TRBV12-4	-	TRBJ2-2	-	TGTGCCAGCAGCTCCCACGGAGGCGGGGAGCTGTTTTTT	CASSSHGGGELFF
15	TRBV19	-	TRBJ1-5	-	TGTGCCAGTAGTACTTTACAGGGCTATCATCAGCCCCAGCATTTT	CASSTLQGYHQPQHF